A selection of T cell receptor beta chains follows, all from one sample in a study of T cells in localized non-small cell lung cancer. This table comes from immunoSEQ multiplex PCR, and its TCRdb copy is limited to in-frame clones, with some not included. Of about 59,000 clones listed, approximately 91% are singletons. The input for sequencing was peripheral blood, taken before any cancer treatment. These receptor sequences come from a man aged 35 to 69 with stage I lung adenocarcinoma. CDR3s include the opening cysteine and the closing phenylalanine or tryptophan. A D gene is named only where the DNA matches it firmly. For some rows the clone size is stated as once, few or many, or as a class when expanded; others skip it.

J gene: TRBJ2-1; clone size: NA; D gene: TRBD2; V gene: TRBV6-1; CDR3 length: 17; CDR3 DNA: TGTGCCAGCAGTGAAGCCCCTGGACTAGCGGGAGGTGGTGAGCAGTTCTTC; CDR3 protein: CASSEAPGLAGGGEQFF
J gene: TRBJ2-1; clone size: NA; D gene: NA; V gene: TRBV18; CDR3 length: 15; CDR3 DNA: TGTGCCAGCTCACCAGGCCAGAACTACTACAATGAGCAGTTCTTC; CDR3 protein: CASSPGQNYYNEQFF
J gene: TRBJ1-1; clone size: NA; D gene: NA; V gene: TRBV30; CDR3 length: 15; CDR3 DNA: TGTGCCTGGAGTGCCACCCGGGACCTCAACACTGAAGCTTTCTTT; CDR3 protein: CAWSATRDLNTEAFF
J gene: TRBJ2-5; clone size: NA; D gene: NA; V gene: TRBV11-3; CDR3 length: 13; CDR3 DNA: TGTGCCAGCAGCTTACATCCTGCAGAGACCCAGTACTTC; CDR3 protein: CASSLHPAETQYF
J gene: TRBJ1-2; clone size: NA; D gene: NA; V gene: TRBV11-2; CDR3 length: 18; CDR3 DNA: TGTGCCAGCAGCCCACACCCGATCCCTTGGCAGGCTAACTATGGCTACACCTTC; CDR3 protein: CASSPHPIPWQANYGYTF
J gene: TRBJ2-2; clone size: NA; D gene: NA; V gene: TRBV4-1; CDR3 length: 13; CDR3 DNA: TGCGCCAGCAGCCCCCTCGAGAAGGGGGAGCTGTTTTTT; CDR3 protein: CASSPLEKGELFF
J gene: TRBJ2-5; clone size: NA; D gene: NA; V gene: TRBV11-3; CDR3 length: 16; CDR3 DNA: TGTGCCAGCAGCTTAAGGCTCGGGGCACCCCAAGAGACCCAGTACTTC; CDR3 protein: CASSLRLGAPQETQYF
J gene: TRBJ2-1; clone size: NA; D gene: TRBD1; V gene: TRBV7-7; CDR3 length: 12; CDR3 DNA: TGTGCTAGCAGCCCAGGACAGGGGGAGCAGTTCTTC; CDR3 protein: CASSPGQGEQFF
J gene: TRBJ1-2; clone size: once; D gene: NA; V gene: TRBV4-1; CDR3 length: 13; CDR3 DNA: TGCGCCAGCATGGGTTCAACATACATTGGCTACACCTTC; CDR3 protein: CASMGSTYIGYTF
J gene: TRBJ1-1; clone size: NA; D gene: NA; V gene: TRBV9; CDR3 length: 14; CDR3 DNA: TGTGCCAGCAGGGCGGGGCCGGGGAACACTGAAGCTTTCTTT; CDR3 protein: CASRAGPGNTEAFF
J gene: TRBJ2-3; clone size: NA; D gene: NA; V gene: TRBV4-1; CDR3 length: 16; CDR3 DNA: TGCGCCAGCAGCGAACCCGGCAGAGATCGTACAGATACGCAGTATTTT; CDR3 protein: CASSEPGRDRTDTQYF
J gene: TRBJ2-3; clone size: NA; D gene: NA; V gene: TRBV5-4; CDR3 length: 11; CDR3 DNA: TGTGCCAGCAGATTCGAAAATACGCAGTATTTT; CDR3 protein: CASRFENTQYF
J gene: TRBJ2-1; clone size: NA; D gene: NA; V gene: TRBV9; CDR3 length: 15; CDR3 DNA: TGTGCCAGCAGCGTAGGTTCTAGACTGGGCAATGAGCAGTTCTTC; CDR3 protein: CASSVGSRLGNEQFF
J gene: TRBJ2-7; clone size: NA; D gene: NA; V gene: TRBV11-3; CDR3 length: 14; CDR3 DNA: TGTGCCAGCAGCTTAGGTGGTAGCAGGAGGGAGCAGTACTTC; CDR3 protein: CASSLGGSRREQYF
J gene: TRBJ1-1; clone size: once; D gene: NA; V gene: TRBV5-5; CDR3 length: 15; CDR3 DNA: TGTGCCAGCAGCTTGGATGCGAGGGCCTACACTGAAGCTTTCTTT; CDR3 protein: CASSLDARAYTEAFF
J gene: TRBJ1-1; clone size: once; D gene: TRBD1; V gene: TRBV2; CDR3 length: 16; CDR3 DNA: TGTGCCAGCAGTGATATGCAGGGGGCCGGGAACACTGAAGCTTTCTTT; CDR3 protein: CASSDMQGAGNTEAFF
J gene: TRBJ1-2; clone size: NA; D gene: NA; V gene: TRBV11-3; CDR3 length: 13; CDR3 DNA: TGTGCCAGCAGCGTTCGACATGTGGATGGCTACACCTTC; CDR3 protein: CASSVRHVDGYTF
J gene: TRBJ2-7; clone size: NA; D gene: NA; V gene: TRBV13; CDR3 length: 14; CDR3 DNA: TGTGCCAGCAGCTCGGGAACTTCGGTCCACGAGCAGTACTTC; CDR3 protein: CASSSGTSVHEQYF
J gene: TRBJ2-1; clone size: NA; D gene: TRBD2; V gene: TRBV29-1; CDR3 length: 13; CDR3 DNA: TGCAGCGTTCAGACTAGCGGGAGCAATGAGCAGTTCTTC; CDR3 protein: CSVQTSGSNEQFF
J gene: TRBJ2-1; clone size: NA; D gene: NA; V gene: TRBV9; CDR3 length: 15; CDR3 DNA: TGTGCCAGCAACTCCCCGGGAGACTCCTACAATGAGCAGTTCTTC; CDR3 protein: CASNSPGDSYNEQFF
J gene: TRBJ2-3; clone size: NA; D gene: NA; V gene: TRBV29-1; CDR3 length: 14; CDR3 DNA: TGCAGCGTTCCCGGGGGCTCGGGCACAGATACGCAGTATTTT; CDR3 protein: CSVPGGSGTDTQYF
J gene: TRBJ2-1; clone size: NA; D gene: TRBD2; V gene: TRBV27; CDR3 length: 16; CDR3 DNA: TGTGCCAGCAGTTCACGACTAGCGAGCTCCTACAATGAGCAGTTCTTC; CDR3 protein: CASSSRLASSYNEQFF
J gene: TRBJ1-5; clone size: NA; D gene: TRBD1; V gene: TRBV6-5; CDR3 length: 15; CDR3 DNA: TGTGCCAGCAGTCCTCGGACAGGGCGAGAACAGCCCCAGCATTTT; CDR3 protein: CASSPRTGREQPQHF
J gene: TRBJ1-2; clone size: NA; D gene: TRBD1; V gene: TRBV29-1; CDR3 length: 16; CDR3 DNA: TGCAGCGTTGCACCTCACCCCAGGGGGCTAAACTATGGCTACACCTTC; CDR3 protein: CSVAPHPRGLNYGYTF
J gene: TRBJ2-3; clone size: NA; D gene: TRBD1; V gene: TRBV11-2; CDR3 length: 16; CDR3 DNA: TGTGCCAGCAGCCATCCGACAGGGGGTCCCACAGATACGCAGTATTTT; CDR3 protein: CASSHPTGGPTDTQYF
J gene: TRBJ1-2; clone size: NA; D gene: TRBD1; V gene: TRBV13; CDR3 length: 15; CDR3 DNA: TGTGCCAGCAGCTTGGGACAGAAGCCCAACTATGGCTACACCTTC; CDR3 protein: CASSLGQKPNYGYTF
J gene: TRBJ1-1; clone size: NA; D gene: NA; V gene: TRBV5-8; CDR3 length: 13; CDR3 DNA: TGTGCCAGCAGCTACGACAGGAACACTGAAGCTTTCTTT; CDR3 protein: CASSYDRNTEAFF
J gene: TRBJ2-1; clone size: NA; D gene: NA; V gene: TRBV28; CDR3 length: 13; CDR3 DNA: TGTGCCAGCAGTTTAAGGTGGGACAATGAGCAGTTCTTC; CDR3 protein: CASSLRWDNEQFF
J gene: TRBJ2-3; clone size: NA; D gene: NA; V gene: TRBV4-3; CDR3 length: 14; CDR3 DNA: TGCGCCAGCAGCCAAGGACTAGAGGGGGCTAGGCAGTATTTT; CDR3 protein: CASSQGLEGARQYF
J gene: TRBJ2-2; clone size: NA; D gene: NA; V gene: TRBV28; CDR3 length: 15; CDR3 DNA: TGTGCCAGCAGTCTGCGGACTATTAACACCGGGGAGCTGTTTTTT; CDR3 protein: CASSLRTINTGELFF
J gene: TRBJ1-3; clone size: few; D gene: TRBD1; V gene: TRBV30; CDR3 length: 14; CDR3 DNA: TGTGCCTGGAGTGTATACAGGGGCGGAAACACCATATATTTT; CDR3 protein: CAWSVYRGGNTIYF
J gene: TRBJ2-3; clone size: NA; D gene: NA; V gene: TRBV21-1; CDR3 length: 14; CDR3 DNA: TGTGCCAGCAGCCCTCGGGACAGCACAGATACGCAGTATTTT; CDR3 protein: CASSPRDSTDTQYF
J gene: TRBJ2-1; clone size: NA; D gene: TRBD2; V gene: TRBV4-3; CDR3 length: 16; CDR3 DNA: TGCGCCAGCAGCCCCGCGGGGGGACTACTGTACAATGAGCAGTTCTTC; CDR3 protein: CASSPAGGLLYNEQFF
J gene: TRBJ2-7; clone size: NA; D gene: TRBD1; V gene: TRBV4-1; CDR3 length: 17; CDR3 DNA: TGCGCCAGCAGCCATGAAGCGACAGGGGGCGCGTATTACGGGCAGTACTTC; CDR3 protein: CASSHEATGGAYYGQYF
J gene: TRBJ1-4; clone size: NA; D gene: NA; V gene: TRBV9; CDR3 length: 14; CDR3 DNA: TGTGCCAGCAGCGTAGTGGGAACTAATGAAAAACTGTTTTTT; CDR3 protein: CASSVVGTNEKLFF
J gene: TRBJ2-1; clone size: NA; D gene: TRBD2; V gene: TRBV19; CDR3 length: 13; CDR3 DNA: TGTGCCAGTAGTCGAGGACTAGACAATGAGCAGTTCTTC; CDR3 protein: CASSRGLDNEQFF
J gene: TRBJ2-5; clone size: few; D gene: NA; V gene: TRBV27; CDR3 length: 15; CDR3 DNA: TGTGCCAGCAGTTTAGGCATTACGCACCAAGAGACCCAGTACTTC; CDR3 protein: CASSLGITHQETQYF
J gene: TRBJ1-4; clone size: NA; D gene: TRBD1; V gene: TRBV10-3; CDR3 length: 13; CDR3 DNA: TGTGCCATCAGAGATGGACAGGATGAAAAACTGTTTTTT; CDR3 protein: CAIRDGQDEKLFF
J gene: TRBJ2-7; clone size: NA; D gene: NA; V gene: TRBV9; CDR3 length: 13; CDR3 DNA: TGTGCCAGCAGCGTACTCGGCGGTACCGAGCAGTACTTC; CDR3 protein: CASSVLGGTEQYF